This TCR beta chain was sequenced in a study of blood T cell repertoires in COVID-19. The CDR3 sequence is 15 residues long. Germline V gene sequence: CDR1 SGHVS, CDR2 FQNEAQ. V dropped 1 base and J dropped 6 bases, with 13 bases sitting between them. Sequencing was performed with immunoSEQ multiplex PCR; in TCRdb, only in-frame clones are kept and a portion is missing. In the table there are almost 65,000 clones, more than 70% of which are singletons. The V and J genes are TRBV7-8 and TRBJ1-5; the D gene is possibly TRBD1 (5 bases). Sequenced sample: PBMCs or T cells enriched from blood (not recorded which). The TCR was taken from a woman between 35 and 50 years old who had recovered from COVID-19. CDR3 coding DNA: TGTGCCAGCAGCTTAGAGAGGAGGGGTCGTCAGCCCCAGCATTTT. Translation gives CASSLERRGRQPQHF. Full variable domain (remainder filled in from reference TRBV7-8 and TRBJ1-5): GAGVSQSPRYKVAKRGQDVALRCDPISGHVSLFWYQQALGQGPEFLTYFQNEAQLDKSGLPSDRFFAERPEGSVSTLKIQRTQQEDSAVYLCASSLERRGRQPQHFGDGTRLSIL.